Detailed here is one T cell receptor beta chain. This specimen belongs to a study of CD8+ T cells in alopecia areata. This CDR3 has 16 amino acids. V gave up 4 bases and J gave up 3 bases; unmatched junction bases: 6. Germline V lookup: CDR1 MNHEY, CDR2 SMNVEV (reference sequence). Sequencing relied on a cDNA template that was reverse transcribed from extracted RNA. The protocol was immunoSEQ multiplex PCR, while the TCRdb copy is restricted to in-frame clones and leaves out a portion. In the table there are some 98,000 clones, about 58% of which are singletons. Treatment indicated: oral pan-JAK inhibitor, 5-10 mg twice daily. Sorting separated CD4+ and CD8+ T cells out of PBMCs.

The sequence derives from a human donor with alopecia areata. The sample was CD8+ T cells sorted from blood, taken at week 4, from a patient treated with tofacitinib. The chain recombines TRBV27 with TRBJ2-3, with TRBD2 identical over 11 bases. The CDR3 DNA reads TGTGCCAGCAGTTCGCCGGGACTAGCGGAGACAGATACGCAGTATTTT. Protein sequence: CASSSPGLAETDTQYF.